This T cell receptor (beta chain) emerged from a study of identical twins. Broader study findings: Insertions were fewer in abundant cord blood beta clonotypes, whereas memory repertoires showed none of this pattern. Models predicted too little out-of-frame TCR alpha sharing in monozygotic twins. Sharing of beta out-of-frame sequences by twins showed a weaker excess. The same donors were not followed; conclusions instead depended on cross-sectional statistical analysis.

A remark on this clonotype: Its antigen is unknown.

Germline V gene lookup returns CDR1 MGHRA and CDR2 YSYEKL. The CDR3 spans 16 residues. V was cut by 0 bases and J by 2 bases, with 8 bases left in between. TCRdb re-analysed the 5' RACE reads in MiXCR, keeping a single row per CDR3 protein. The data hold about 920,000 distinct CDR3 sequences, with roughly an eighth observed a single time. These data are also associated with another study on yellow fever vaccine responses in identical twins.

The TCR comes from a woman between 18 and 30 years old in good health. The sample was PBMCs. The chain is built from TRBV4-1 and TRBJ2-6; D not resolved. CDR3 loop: CASSQDPGTGANVLTF. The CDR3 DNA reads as TGCGCCAGCAGCCAAGATCCTGGAACTGGGGCCAACGTCCTGACTTTC.